The rows below give T cell receptor beta chains drawn from one sample of a study of T cells in Graves' hyperthyroidism and ophthalmopathy. TCRdb used MiXCR to reprocess the multiplex PCR reads, holding one entry per CDR3 protein. The table has nearly 750,000 distinct CDR3 sequences, over 35% seen once. The material sequenced was blood. These receptors were collected from a woman between 40 and 50 years old with Graves' hyperthyroidism. CDR3s include the opening cysteine and the closing phenylalanine or tryptophan. The D gene is left open where the match is weak. Not all rows give a size; the values are once, few, many and, for expanded clones, a class.

CDR3 protein: CASSDRKNSPLHF; CDR3 DNA: TGTGCCAGCAGTGACCGAAAGAATTCACCCCTCCACTTT; D gene: -; V gene: TRBV2; J gene: TRBJ1-6; clone size: many
CDR3 protein: CASSEMGETQYF; CDR3 DNA: TGTGCCAGCAGTGAAATGGGAGAGACCCAGTACTTC; D gene: -; V gene: TRBV2; J gene: TRBJ2-5; clone size: many
CDR3 protein: CASSEFGGAAGYGYTF; CDR3 DNA: TGTGCCAGCAGTGAATTCGGCGGGGCGGCCGGCTATGGCTACACCTTC; D gene: -; V gene: TRBV25-1; J gene: TRBJ1-2; clone size: many
CDR3 protein: CAWSGLASSGNTIYF; CDR3 DNA: TGTGCCTGGAGTGGCCTCGCGAGCTCTGGAAACACCATATATTTT; D gene: -; V gene: TRBV30; J gene: TRBJ1-3; clone size: -
CDR3 protein: CASSPPLNTEDFF; CDR3 DNA: TGTGCCAGCAGCCCTCCACTGAACACTGAAGATTTCTTT; D gene: -; V gene: TRBV7-9; J gene: TRBJ1-1; clone size: -
CDR3 protein: CASSGLVDQPQHF; CDR3 DNA: TGTGCCAGCAGTGGGCTCGTTGATCAGCCCCAGCATTTT; D gene: -; V gene: TRBV6-1; J gene: TRBJ1-5; clone size: few
CDR3 protein: CASSQSTDTQYF; CDR3 DNA: TGTGCCAGCAGCCAGAGCACAGATACGCAGTATTTT; D gene: -; V gene: TRBV6-2/TRBV6-3; J gene: TRBJ2-3; clone size: -
CDR3 protein: CASSLTPGAQHF; CDR3 DNA: TGTGCCAGCAGTTTGACGCCGGGTGCCCAGCATTTT; D gene: -; V gene: TRBV12-3/TRBV12-4; J gene: TRBJ1-5; clone size: -
CDR3 protein: CASSQGEFYEQYF; CDR3 DNA: TGCGCCAGCAGCCAAGGAGAATTCTATGAGCAGTACTTC; D gene: -; V gene: TRBV4-3; J gene: TRBJ2-7; clone size: few
CDR3 protein: CASSAGHRYQETQYF; CDR3 DNA: TGTGCCAGCAGTGCGGGACATCGGTACCAAGAGACCCAGTACTTC; D gene: -; V gene: TRBV6-5; J gene: TRBJ2-5; clone size: -
CDR3 protein: CASSTGGAVRSPLHF; CDR3 DNA: TGTGCCAGCAGTACAGGGGGCGCAGTCCGATCACCCCTCCACTTT; D gene: TRBD1; V gene: TRBV28; J gene: TRBJ1-6; clone size: many
CDR3 protein: CASRSVSSYEQYF; CDR3 DNA: TGCGCCAGCAGAAGCGTAAGCTCCTACGAGCAGTACTTC; D gene: -; V gene: TRBV4-3; J gene: TRBJ2-7; clone size: -
CDR3 protein: CASSLTPGNGYTF; CDR3 DNA: TGTGCCAGCAGCTTGACACCCGGGAATGGCTACACCTTC; D gene: -; V gene: TRBV7-9; J gene: TRBJ1-2; clone size: -
CDR3 protein: CTSSSGQAMNTEAFF; CDR3 DNA: TGTACCAGCAGTTCAGGACAGGCCATGAACACTGAAGCTTTCTTT; D gene: TRBD1; V gene: TRBV6-5; J gene: TRBJ1-1; clone size: -
CDR3 protein: CASSSQGVDTEAFF; CDR3 DNA: TGTGCCAGCAGCTCACAGGGGGTTGACACTGAAGCTTTCTTT; D gene: TRBD1; V gene: TRBV7-9; J gene: TRBJ1-1; clone size: many
CDR3 protein: CATSSRGARAFF; CDR3 DNA: TGTGCCACCAGCAGTAGGGGGGCTAGAGCTTTCTTT; D gene: -; V gene: TRBV15; J gene: TRBJ1-1; clone size: -
CDR3 protein: CASSRGQGGSMNTEAFF; CDR3 DNA: TGTGCCAGCAGCCGTGGACAGGGGGGTTCCATGAACACTGAAGCTTTCTTT; D gene: TRBD1; V gene: TRBV7-2; J gene: TRBJ1-1; clone size: few